One and the same sample provided the 21 T cell receptor beta chains below, sequenced in a study of cytomegalovirus exposure and HLA in healthy donors. Both 60 Vbeta primers and 13 Jbeta primers went into the PCR. Some clones are missing from TCRdb's copy, which holds only in-frame ones; the method was immunoSEQ multiplex PCR. The table has 100,000 or so clones, 74% seen once. Sequences were obtained from PBMCs. These receptors originate from a man aged 45-65 years in good health and CMV-seropositive.

This clone was counted a few times. This sequence joins TRBV5-1 and TRBJ1-1; 11 bases agree with TRBD1. After removal of 4 bases from V and 0 bases from J, the junction contained 5 bases not matched to a gene. Germline V gene lookup returns CDR1 SGHRS and CDR2 YFSETQ. The CDR3 extends over 16 amino acids. The CDR3 reads CASSPGQGGMNTEAFF. The CDR3 coding sequence is TGCGCCAGCAGCCCGGGACAGGGGGGGATGAACACTGAAGCTTTCTTT.

The rearrangement links TRBV6-4 to TRBJ2-3; TRBD2 might be the D (5 bases). Deletions cut 0 bases from V and 0 bases from J, with 10 bases between. The CDR3 spans 16 residues. CDR1 is MRHNA and CDR2 is SNTAGT in the germline V gene. CDR3 sequence (DNA): TGTGCCAGCAGTGACTCGGGCACTAGAAGCACAGATACGCAGTATTTT. As protein: CASSDSGTRSTDTQYF.

The chain is built from TRBV5-8 and TRBJ2-1; D perhaps matches TRBD2 (5 bases). CDR3 size: 14 residues. V dropped 2 bases and J dropped 4 bases, with 10 bases sitting between them. CDR1 SGHTS and CDR2 YDEGEE come from the germline V gene. In DNA form, the CDR3 reads TGTGCCAGCAGCTTAGGAGGTATTTACAATGAGCAGTTCTTC. This sequence encodes CASSLGGIYNEQFF.

The chain links TRBV11-1 to TRBJ2-3; 13 nucleotides agree with TRBD2. Trimming at V came to 4 bases and at J to 6 bases, leaving 10 bases not matched to a gene. This CDR3 has 17 residues. Germline lookup yields CDR1 SGHAT and CDR2 FQDESV (reference sequence). The CDR3 region has the DNA TGTGCCAGCAGCTCGACCCTGGGACTAGCGGGAAGGGATACGCAGTATTTT. As protein: CASSSTLGLAGRDTQYF. The full variable domain, in which reference TRBV11-1 and TRBJ2-3 provide the parts outside the CDR3, is EAEVAQSPRYKITEKSQAVAFWCDPISGHATLYWYRQILGQGPELLVQFQDESVVDDSQLPKDRFSAERLKGVDSTLKIQPAELGDSAMYLCASSSTLGLAGRDTQYFGPGTRLTVL.

The chain has TRBV27 and TRBJ1-2, with D possibly matching TRBD1 (6 bases). V was trimmed by 4 bases and J by 7 bases, leaving 10 bases between them. The CDR3 consists of 12 residues. Germline V gives CDR1 MNHEY, CDR2 SMNVEV (reference sequence). CDR3 residues: CASSSGGAGYTF. The CDR3 DNA follows: TGTGCCAGCAGTTCGGGGGGGGCTGGCTACACCTTC.

This clone was picked up a small number of times. The rearrangement links TRBV7-6 to TRBJ2-7; weak D call: TRBD1 (6 bases). This CDR3 has 15 residues. Germline V CDR1 and CDR2: SGHVS, FNYEAQ. V dropped 1 base and J dropped 7 bases, with 17 bases sitting between them. The CDR3 loop is CASSLGRGQTREQYF. CDR3 bases: TGTGCCAGCAGCTTAGGTCGCGGACAGACTCGAGAGCAGTACTTC.

V usage is TRBV14 and J usage is TRBJ2-3, with TRBD2 identical over 8 bases. The CDR3 consists of 14 residues. CDR1 is SGHDN, CDR2 FVKESK, per germline. Trimming took 7 bases from V and 2 from J; bases not matched to a gene: 5. CDR3 nucleotides: TGTGCCAGCAACATAGCGGGGTACACAGATACGCAGTATTTT. Its protein product is CASNIAGYTDTQYF. The full variable domain, in which reference TRBV14 and TRBJ2-3 provide the parts outside the CDR3, is EAGVTQFPSHSVIEKGQTVTLRCDPISGHDNLYWYRRVMGKEIKFLLHFVKESKQDESGMPNNRFLAERTGGTYSTLKVQPAELEDSGVYFCASNIAGYTDTQYFGPGTRLTVL.

The gene calls are TRBV2 and TRBJ2-5; 12 bases fit TRBD2. V was clipped by 7 bases and J by 2 bases; unmatched bases: 8. The CDR3 covers 16 residues. Germline-derived CDR1 and CDR2 are SNHLY and FYNNEI. CDR3 nucleotides: TGTGCCAGCACTCGGGGGACTAGCGGGTCTCAAGAGACCCAGTACTTC. It encodes CASTRGTSGSQETQYF.

The rearrangement uses TRBV5-1 and TRBJ1-2; 7 nucleotides align to TRBD1. The CDR3 is 15 amino acids. The V gene end was trimmed by 2 bases and the J gene end by 0 bases; junction bases not matched to a gene: 4. Germline lookup yields CDR1 SGHRS and CDR2 YFSETQ. In DNA form, the CDR3 reads TGCGCCAGCAGCTTTAGTGGGACAGCTAACTATGGCTACACCTTC. Translation gives CASSFSGTANYGYTF.

The chain has TRBV7-3 and TRBJ2-1; D call uncertain. CDR3 length: 12 amino acids. Germline loops: CDR1 SGHTA, CDR2 FQGTGA. V was trimmed by 2 bases and J by 10 bases, leaving 9 bases between them. The CDR3 is CASSLLGREQFF. In DNA form, the CDR3 reads TGTGCCAGCAGCTTACTGGGCAGGGAGCAGTTCTTC.

The genes are TRBV7-6 and TRBJ2-2, with 12 bases lining up with TRBD2. The CDR3 runs to 18 residues. The V segment lost 3 bases and the J segment 0 bases; nucleotides outside the gene matches: 5. The V gene's germline CDR1 is SGHVS and CDR2 FNYEAQ. CDR3 region: CASSFPPSGGANTGELFF. The CDR3 DNA reads as TGTGCCAGCAGCTTTCCCCCTAGCGGGGGGGCGAACACCGGGGAGCTGTTTTTT.

This chain links TRBV5-4 with TRBJ1-1; TRBD1 matches 7 bases. The CDR3 length is 15 residues. Germline CDR1 and CDR2: SGHNT and YYREEE (reference sequence). V gave up 4 bases and J gave up 0 bases; unmatched junction bases: 6. In DNA, the CDR3 is TGTGCCAGCAGCCGGGACAGTTTCATGAACACTGAAGCTTTCTTT. Protein: CASSRDSFMNTEAFF.

The chain links TRBV7-2 to TRBJ2-5; D is uncertain. The germline CDR1 and CDR2 sequences are SGHTA and FQGNSA. Trimming cost V 3 bases and J 0 bases, with 11 bases left between them. The length of the CDR3 is 15 residues. CDR3 sequence (DNA): TGTGCCAGCAGCTTCTACGGCGGCTACCAAGAGACCCAGTACTTC. It codes for CASSFYGGYQETQYF.

The rearrangement links TRBV2 to TRBJ2-2, with D perhaps matching TRBD1 (6 bases). Germline CDR1 SNHLY, CDR2 FYNNEI. There are 16 residues in the CDR3. V was clipped by 7 bases and J by 2 bases, with 17 bases between them. Here the CDR3 DNA reads TGTGCCAGCACTCTACAGGGATTGGTTAACACCGGGGAGCTGTTTTTT. Its protein product is CASTLQGLVNTGELFF.

This clone has more than one count but fewer than ten. The chain is built from TRBV4-2 and TRBJ2-3; 8 positions match TRBD2. Germline V lookup: CDR1 LGHNA, CDR2 YNFKEQ. The CDR3 runs 19 residues. The V gene end was trimmed by 0 bases and the J gene end by 0 bases; junction bases not matched to a gene: 11. CDR3 protein: CASSQDGASGLSSTDTQYF. The CDR3 DNA sequence: TGTGCCAGCAGCCAAGACGGGGCTAGCGGGTTGTCTAGCACAGATACGCAGTATTTT.

A few counts support this clone. The genes are TRBV28 and TRBJ1-1, with TRBD1 as a possible D gene (6 bases). CDR1 is MDHEN and CDR2 is SYDVKM in the germline V gene. The CDR3 spans 15 residues. The V gene lost 6 bases and the J gene lost 1 base, with 15 bases spanning the gap. This chain's CDR3 is CASSLGGAQNTEAFF. CDR3 in DNA: TGTGCCAGCAGCCTGGGGGGGGCGCAGAACACTGAAGCTTTCTTT.

The chain has TRBV9 and TRBJ2-5, with 7 bases fitting TRBD2. With 0 bases clipped from V and 5 bases from J, the junction kept 7 bases outside the gene matches. Germline CDR1 SGDLS, CDR2 YYNGEE. The CDR3 is 15 residues long. The chain's CDR3 is CASSVAAGREETQYF. The DNA for the CDR3 is TGTGCCAGCAGCGTAGCAGCGGGGAGGGAGGAGACCCAGTACTTC.

The chain joins TRBV5-5 to TRBJ2-5, with D possibly TRBD2 on 7 matching bases. Germline V CDR1 and CDR2: SGHKS, YYEKEE (reference sequence). V dropped 4 bases and J dropped 5 bases, with 15 bases sitting between them. This CDR3 spans 14 amino acids. This CDR3 is CASSLKQGGETQYF. The DNA for the CDR3 is TGTGCCAGCAGCCTTAAACAGGGAGGGGAGACCCAGTACTTC.

This clone was observed once. This rearrangement joins TRBV19 to TRBJ1-1; 9 bases are a match to TRBD1. The CDR3 runs 15 residues. Germline V lookup: CDR1 LNHDA, CDR2 SQIVND (reference sequence). V lost 4 bases and J lost 5; bases outside the gene matches: 8. The CDR3 coding sequence is TGTGCCAGTAGTAACAGGGGGCTAATGGGGACTGAAGCTTTCTTT. Protein product: CASSNRGLMGTEAFF.

The V call is TRBV2, the J call TRBJ2-7; D might be TRBD1 (5 bases). CDR3 length: 14 residues. The germline gives CDR1 SNHLY, CDR2 FYNNEI. The V gene lost 6 bases and the J gene lost 0 bases, with 12 bases spanning the gap. CDR3 DNA: TGTGCCAGCAGAATACAGGTTAGCTCCTACGAGCAGTACTTC. Residues: CASRIQVSSYEQYF. Drawing the rest from reference TRBV2 and TRBJ2-7, the complete variable domain is EPEVTQTPSHQVTQMGQEVILRCVPISNHLYFYWYRQILGQKVEFLVSFYNNEISEKSEIFDDQFSVERPDGSNFTLKIRSTKLEDSAMYFCASRIQVSSYEQYFGPGTRLTVT.

Comment on this clone: The sample carries other DNA sequences with the same CDR3. The CDR3 region has the DNA TGTGCCAGCAGTTACGGAGCGGGGGAGGGTGAGACCCAGTACTTC. Amino acid sequence: CASSYGAGEGETQYF. V gene TRBV6-6 combines with J gene TRBJ2-5, with 8 bases that match TRBD2. The V and J ends lost 2 bases and 5 bases, in that order; junction bases with no gene match: 7. The CDR3 totals 15 residues. Germline V gene data show CDR1 as MNHNY and CDR2 as SVGAGI (reference sequence).